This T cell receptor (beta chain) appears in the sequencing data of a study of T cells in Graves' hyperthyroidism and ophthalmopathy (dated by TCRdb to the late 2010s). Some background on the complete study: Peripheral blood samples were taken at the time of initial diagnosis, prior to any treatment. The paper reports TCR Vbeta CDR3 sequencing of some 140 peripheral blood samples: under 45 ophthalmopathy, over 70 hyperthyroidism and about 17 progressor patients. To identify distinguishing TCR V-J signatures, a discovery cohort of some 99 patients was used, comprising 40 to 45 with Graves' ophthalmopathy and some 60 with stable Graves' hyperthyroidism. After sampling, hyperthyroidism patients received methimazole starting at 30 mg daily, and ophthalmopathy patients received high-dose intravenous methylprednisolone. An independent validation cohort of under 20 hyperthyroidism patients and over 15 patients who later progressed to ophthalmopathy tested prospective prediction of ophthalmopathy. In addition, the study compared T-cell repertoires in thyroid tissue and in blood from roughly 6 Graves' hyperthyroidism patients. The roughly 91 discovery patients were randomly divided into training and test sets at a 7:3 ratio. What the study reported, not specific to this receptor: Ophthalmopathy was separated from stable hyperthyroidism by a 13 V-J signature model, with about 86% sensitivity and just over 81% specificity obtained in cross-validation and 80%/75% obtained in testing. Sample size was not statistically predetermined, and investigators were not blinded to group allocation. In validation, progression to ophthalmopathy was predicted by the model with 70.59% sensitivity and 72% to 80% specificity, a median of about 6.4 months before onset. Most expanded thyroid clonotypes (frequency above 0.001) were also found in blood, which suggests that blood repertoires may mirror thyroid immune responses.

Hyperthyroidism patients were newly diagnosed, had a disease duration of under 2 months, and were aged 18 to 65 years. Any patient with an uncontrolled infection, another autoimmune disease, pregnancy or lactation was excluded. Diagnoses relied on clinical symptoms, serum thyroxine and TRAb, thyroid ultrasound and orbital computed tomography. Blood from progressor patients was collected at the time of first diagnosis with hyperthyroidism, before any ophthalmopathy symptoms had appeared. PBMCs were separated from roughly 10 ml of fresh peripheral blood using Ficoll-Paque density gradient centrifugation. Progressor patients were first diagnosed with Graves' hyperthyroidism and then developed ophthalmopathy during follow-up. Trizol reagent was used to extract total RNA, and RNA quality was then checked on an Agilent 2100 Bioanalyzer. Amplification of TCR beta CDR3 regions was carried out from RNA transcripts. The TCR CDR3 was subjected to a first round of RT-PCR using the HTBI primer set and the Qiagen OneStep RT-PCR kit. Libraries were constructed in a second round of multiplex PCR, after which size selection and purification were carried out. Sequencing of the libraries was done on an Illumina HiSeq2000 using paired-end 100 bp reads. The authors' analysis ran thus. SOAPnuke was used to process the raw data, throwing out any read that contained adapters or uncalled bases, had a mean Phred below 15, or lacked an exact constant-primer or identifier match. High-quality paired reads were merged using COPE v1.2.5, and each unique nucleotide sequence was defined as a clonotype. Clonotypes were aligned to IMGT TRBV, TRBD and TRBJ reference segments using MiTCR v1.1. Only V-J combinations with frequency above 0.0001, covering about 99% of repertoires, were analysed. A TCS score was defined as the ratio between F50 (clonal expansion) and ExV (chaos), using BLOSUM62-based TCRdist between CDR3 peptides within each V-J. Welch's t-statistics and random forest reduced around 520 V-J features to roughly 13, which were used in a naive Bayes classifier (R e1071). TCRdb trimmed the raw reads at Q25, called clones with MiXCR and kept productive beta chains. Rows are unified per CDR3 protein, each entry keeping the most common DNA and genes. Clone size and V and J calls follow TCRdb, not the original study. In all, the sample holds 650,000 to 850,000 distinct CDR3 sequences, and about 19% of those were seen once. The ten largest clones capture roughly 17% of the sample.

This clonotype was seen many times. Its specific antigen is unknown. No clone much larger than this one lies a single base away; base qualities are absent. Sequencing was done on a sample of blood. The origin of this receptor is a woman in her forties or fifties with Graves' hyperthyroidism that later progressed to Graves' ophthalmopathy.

The bases are TGTGCCAGCAGCGTCTCCGGAGAGTACGAGCAGTACTTC. Its coded protein is CASSVSGEYEQYF. The chain joins TRBV9 to TRBJ2-7; the D gene cannot be resolved reliably. CDR1 SGDLS and CDR2 YYNGEE are derived from the germline V gene. The germline ends are 10 bases apart after V is trimmed by 2 bases and J by 4 bases. The CDR3 spans 13 residues, from the cysteine through the phenylalanine. Only the CDR3 region is kept as DNA, spanning 39 bases read in frame from base 1.